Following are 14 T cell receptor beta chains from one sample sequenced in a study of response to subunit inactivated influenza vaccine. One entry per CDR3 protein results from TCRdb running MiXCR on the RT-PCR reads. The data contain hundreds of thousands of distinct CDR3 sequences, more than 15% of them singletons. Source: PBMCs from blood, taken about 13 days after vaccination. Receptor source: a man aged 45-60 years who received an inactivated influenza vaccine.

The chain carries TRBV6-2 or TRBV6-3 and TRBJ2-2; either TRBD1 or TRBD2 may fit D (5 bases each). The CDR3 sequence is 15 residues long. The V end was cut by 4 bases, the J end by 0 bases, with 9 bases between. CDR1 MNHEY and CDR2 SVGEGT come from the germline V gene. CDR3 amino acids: CASSWGPANTGELFF. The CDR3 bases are TGTGCCAGCAGTTGGGGACCCGCGAACACCGGGGAGCTGTTTTTT.

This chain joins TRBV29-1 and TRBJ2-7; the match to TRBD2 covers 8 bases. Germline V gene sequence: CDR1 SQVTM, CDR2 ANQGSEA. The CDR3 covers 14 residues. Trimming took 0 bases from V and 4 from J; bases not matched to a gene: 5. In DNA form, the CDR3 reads TGCAGCGTTGAAGAGGGTGCGGGAGGATACGAGCAGTACTTC. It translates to CSVEEGAGGYEQYF.

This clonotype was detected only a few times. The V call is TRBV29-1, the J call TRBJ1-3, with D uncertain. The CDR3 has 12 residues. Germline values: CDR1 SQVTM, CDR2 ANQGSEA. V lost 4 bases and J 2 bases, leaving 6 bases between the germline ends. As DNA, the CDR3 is TGCAGCGTTGGGACGGCTGGAAACACCATATATTTT. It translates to CSVGTAGNTIYF.

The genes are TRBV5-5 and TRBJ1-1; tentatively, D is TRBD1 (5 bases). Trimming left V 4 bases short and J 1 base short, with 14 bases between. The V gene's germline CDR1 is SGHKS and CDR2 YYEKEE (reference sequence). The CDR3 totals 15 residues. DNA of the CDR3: TGTGCCAGCAGCGTTACAGGAACCTGGAACACTGAAGCTTTCTTT. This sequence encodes CASSVTGTWNTEAFF.

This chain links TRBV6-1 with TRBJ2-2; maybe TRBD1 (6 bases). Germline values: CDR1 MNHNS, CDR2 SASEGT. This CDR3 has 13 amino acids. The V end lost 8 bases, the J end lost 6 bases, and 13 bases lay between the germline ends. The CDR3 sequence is CASAKQGSGELFF. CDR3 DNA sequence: TGTGCCAGCGCAAAACAGGGTTCCGGGGAGCTGTTTTTT.

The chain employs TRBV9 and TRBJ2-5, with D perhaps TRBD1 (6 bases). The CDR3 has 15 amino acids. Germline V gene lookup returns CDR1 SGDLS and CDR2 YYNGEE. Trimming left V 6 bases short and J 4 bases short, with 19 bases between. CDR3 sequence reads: CASTKAAGVGETQYF. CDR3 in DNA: TGTGCCAGCACAAAAGCGGCAGGGGTTGGAGAGACCCAGTACTTC. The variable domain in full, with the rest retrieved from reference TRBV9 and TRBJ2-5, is DSGVTQTPKHLITATGQRVTLRCSPRSGDLSVYWYQQSLDQGLQFLIQYYNGEERAKGNILERFSAQQFPDLHSELNLSSLELGDSALYFCASTKAAGVGETQYFGPGTRLLVL.

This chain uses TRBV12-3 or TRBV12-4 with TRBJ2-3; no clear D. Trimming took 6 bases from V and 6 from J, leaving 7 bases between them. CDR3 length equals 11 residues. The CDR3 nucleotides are TGTGCCAGCAGGAGCTATGATACGCAGTATTTT. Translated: CASRSYDTQYF.

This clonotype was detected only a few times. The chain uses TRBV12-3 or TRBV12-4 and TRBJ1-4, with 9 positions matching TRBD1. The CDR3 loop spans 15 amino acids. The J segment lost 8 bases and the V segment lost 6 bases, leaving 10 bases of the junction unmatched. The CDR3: CASRMGQGIGEKLFF. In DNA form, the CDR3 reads TGTGCCAGCAGAATGGGACAGGGAATAGGGGAAAAACTGTTTTTT.

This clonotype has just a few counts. The CDR3 loop reads CASSRYSQETQYF. CDR3 in DNA: TGTGCCAGCAGCAGGTATTCCCAAGAGACCCAGTACTTC. This chain joins TRBV9 and TRBJ2-5, with D unclear. The V end lost 4 bases, the J end lost 1 base, and 8 bases lay between the germline ends. Germline values: CDR1 SGDLS, CDR2 YYNGEE. The CDR3 loop spans 13 amino acids.

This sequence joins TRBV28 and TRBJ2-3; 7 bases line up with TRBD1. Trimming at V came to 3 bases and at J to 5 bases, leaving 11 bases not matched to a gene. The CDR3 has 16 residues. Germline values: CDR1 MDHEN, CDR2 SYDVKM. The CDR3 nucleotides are TGTGCCAGCAGTTTGGGGGCAGGGGGATTTCAAGATACGCAGTATTTT. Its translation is CASSLGAGGFQDTQYF.

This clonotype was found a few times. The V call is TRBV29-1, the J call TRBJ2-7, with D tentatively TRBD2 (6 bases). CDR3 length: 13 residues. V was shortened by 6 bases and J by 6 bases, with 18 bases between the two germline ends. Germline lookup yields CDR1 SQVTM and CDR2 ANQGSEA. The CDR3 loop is CSVEGTGGSEQYF. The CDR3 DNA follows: TGCAGCGTCGAGGGGACCGGGGGATCCGAGCAGTACTTC.

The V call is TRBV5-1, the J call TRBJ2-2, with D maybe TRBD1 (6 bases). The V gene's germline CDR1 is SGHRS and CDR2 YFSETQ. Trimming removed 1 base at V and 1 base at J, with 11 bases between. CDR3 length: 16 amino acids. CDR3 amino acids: CASSLYTGMNTGELFF. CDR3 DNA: TGCGCCAGCAGCTTGTACACAGGGATGAACACCGGGGAGCTGTTTTTT.

As DNA, the CDR3 is TGTGCCACCAGCAGTGGCCGCCTAGCGGGTCACCAAGAGACCCAGTACTTC. Amino acids: CATSSGRLAGHQETQYF. The V gene is TRBV15, the J gene TRBJ2-5, with TRBD2 identical over 8 bases. Losses at the gene ends were 3 bases for V and 0 bases for J; bases not matched to a gene: 9. Germline CDR1 is LNHNV and CDR2 is YYDKDF (reference sequence). The length of the CDR3 is 17 residues.

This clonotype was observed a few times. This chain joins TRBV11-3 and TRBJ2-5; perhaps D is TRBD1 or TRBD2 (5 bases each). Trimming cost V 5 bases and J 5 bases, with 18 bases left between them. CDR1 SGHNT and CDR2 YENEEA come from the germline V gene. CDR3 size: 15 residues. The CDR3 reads CASSPGTDLRETQYF. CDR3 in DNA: TGTGCCAGCAGCCCCGGGACCGACCTCCGGGAGACCCAGTACTTC.